The 13 T cell receptor beta chains below come from one sample, sequenced in a study of post-analysis software for immune sequencing data. Study-wide results and limits: Controls had lower frequencies than patients of five or six TRBV segments, which included TRBV5-6, TRBV5-1 and TRBV20-1.

These TCRs are of unknown antigen specificity. Unique molecular identifiers were present in the TCR beta cDNA libraries. One entry per CDR3 protein results from TCRdb running MiXCR on the PCR reads. There are about 800,000 distinct CDR3 sequences in the sample; 25% to 30% occur only once, and more than 0.45% lies in the top ten. Specimen: blood. Receptors were obtained from a girl aged 5 to 17 with multiple sclerosis.

This clonotype has only a few counts. V gene TRBV20-1 combines with J gene TRBJ2-1; possibly TRBD2 for D (5 bases). The V gene lost 0 bases and the J gene lost 4 bases, with 13 bases spanning the gap. Germline CDR1 and CDR2: DFQATT and SNEGSKA (reference sequence). This CDR3 spans 15 amino acids. CDR3 in amino acids: CSARDRDSSYNEQFF. In DNA form, the CDR3 reads TGCAGTGCTAGAGATCGGGATTCATCGTACAATGAGCAGTTCTTC.

This chain connects TRBV11-2 to TRBJ2-7; 8 bases line up with TRBD1. V shed 0 bases, J shed 0 bases, and the junction held 7 bases outside the gene matches. CDR1 SGHAT and CDR2 FQNNGV come from the germline V gene. The CDR3 loop spans 17 amino acids. The CDR3 protein is CASSLDSGQGLSYEQYF. CDR3 in DNA: TGTGCCAGCAGCTTAGATTCAGGACAGGGCCTCTCCTACGAGCAGTACTTC.

As to this clonotype: Since a much larger clone is just one base distant, this may be a read error. The gene calls are TRBV27 and TRBJ2-7; possibly TRBD2 for D (6 bases). The CDR3 length is 13 residues. Trimming cost V 2 bases and J 8 bases, with 13 bases left between them. Germline loops: CDR1 MNHEY, CDR2 SMNVEV (reference sequence). The CDR3 DNA sequence: TGTGCCAGCAGTTTAGGGAGGCGGTACAAGCAGTACTTC. Translating it yields CASSLGRRYKQYF.

The chain combines TRBV7-2 with TRBJ2-2; D not resolved. The CDR3 extends over 14 amino acids. V shed 6 bases and J shed 5 bases, with 13 bases lying between them. Germline V gene sequence: CDR1 SGHTA, CDR2 FQGNSA. The CDR3 nucleotides read TGTGCCAGCAGGACACGGGCAAGGACCGGGGAGCTGTTTTTT. This gives the protein CASRTRARTGELFF.

The chain employs TRBV4-1 and TRBJ2-1; either TRBD1 or TRBD2 may supply D (5 bases each). This CDR3 has 17 residues. Trimming took 1 base from V and 1 from J, leaving 14 bases between them. Germline V gene data show CDR1 as MGHRA and CDR2 as YSYEKL. The CDR3 sequence is CASSQAGPARSYNEQFF. The CDR3 nucleotides read TGCGCCAGCAGCCAAGCGGGGCCAGCACGGTCCTACAATGAGCAGTTCTTC.

The chain recombines TRBV2 with TRBJ2-3; 10 bases fit TRBD2. The CDR3 length is 14 residues. With 4 bases clipped from V and 3 bases from J, the junction kept 1 base outside the gene matches. Per the germline V gene, CDR1 is SNHLY and CDR2 is FYNNEI. The CDR3 DNA reads TGTGCCAGCAGTGTACTAGCGGGGACAGATACGCAGTATTTT. This translates into CASSVLAGTDTQYF. The variable domain in full, completed from reference TRBV2 and TRBJ2-3, reads EPEVTQTPSHQVTQMGQEVILRCVPISNHLYFYWYRQILGQKVEFLVSFYNNEISEKSEIFDDQFSVERPDGSNFTLKIRSTKLEDSAMYFCASSVLAGTDTQYFGPGTRLTVL.

This clonotype was counted a few times. The chain is built from TRBV12-3 or TRBV12-4 and TRBJ2-6; TRBD1 aligns across 7 bases. CDR3 length equals 18 residues. Germline trimming cut 2 bases from V and 0 bases from J; bases unmatched to any gene: 7. The CDR3 DNA follows: TGTGCCAGCAGTTTACCACGACAGGGCCCCTCTGGGGCCAACGTCCTGACTTTC. This translates into CASSLPRQGPSGANVLTF.

The CDR3 nucleotides are TGTGCCAGCAGCCCGACTAGTCCGAACACCGGGGAGCTGTTTTTT. This gives the protein CASSPTSPNTGELFF. The chain couples TRBV7-8 to TRBJ2-2; D might be TRBD2 (6 bases). The CDR3 totals 15 residues. CDR1 and CDR2 from the germline V gene are SGHVS and FQNEAQ. The ends were cut back, 5 bases at V and 0 bases at J, with 10 bases in the middle.

The genes are TRBV25-1 and TRBJ2-1; no clear D gene. The CDR3 loop spans 17 amino acids. V lost 1 base to trimming and J lost 5 bases, with 18 bases between them. Germline-derived CDR1 and CDR2 are MGHDK and SYGVNS. CDR3 sequence: CASSEWSGTLPNNEQFF. The CDR3 nucleotides read TGTGCCAGCAGTGAATGGTCCGGTACCCTTCCCAACAATGAGCAGTTCTTC.

The rearrangement links TRBV6-5 to TRBJ2-7, with 8 positions matching TRBD1. Trimming cost V 8 bases and J 2 bases; bases outside gene matches: 8. CDR1 is MNHEY and CDR2 is SVGAGI in the germline V gene. The CDR3 covers 14 residues. The CDR3 nucleotides are TGTGCCAGCCGGGGCAGGGGGCCCACCTACGAGCAGTACTTC. Translated: CASRGRGPTYEQYF.

In this sample, this clonotype turned up a few times. A junction boundary mismatches the germline segment, possibly from a read error. V gene TRBV3-1 combines with J gene TRBJ2-1, with D perhaps TRBD2 (6 bases). CDR1 is LGHDT and CDR2 is YNNKEL in the germline V gene (reference sequence). The CDR3 length is 14 residues. CDR3 coding DNA: TGTACCAGCAGCCTCGTCCTAGCGAGGGATGAGCAGTTCTTC. Amino acid sequence: CTSSLVLARDEQFF.

The gene calls are TRBV29-1 and TRBJ2-1; tentatively, D is TRBD2 (5 bases). The CDR3 totals 13 residues. V was pared by 8 bases and J by 0 bases, with 11 bases between. Germline lookup yields CDR1 SQVTM and CDR2 ANQGSEA. In DNA form, the CDR3 reads TGCAGCACGGCGGGTAGCTCCTACAATGAGCAGTTCTTC. Translating gives CSTAGSSYNEQFF.

Only a few counts were recorded for this clonotype. This rearrangement joins TRBV7-9 to TRBJ2-1; D ambiguous. CDR1 is SEHNR and CDR2 is FQNEAQ in the germline V gene (reference sequence). CDR3 size: 12 residues. Trimming shortened V by 2 bases and J by 10 bases, and 9 bases separated the two germline ends. CDR3: CASSLFAREQFF. In DNA, the CDR3 is TGTGCCAGCAGCTTATTTGCCAGGGAGCAGTTCTTC.